This entry describes one T cell receptor (beta chain). Its matching antigen is unknown. This entry is derived from a study of T cells after yellow fever vaccination. Regarding the study as a whole: Weaker, the secondary response had a peak occurring faster, on day 5 versus 15. Most primary-vaccination clones recurred post-booster (approximately 95% CD4, more than 85% CD8).

The CDR3 is 13 residues long. The V and J ends lost 6 bases and 4 bases, in that order; junction bases with no gene match: 5. Germline loops: CDR1 SEHNR, CDR2 FQNEAQ (reference sequence). Making TCR cDNA involved 5'RACE template switching, which added UMIs and a universal primer site. TCRdb used MiXCR to reprocess the 5' RACE reads, holding one entry per CDR3 protein. The table includes some 560,000 distinct CDR3 sequences, 17% detected once. V and J are TRBV7-9 and TRBJ1-1; 7 bases align to TRBD1. Sequences were derived from PBMCs, sampled about 5 days after the first yellow fever vaccination. This receptor was identified in a man aged 18 to 29 who received the YFV17D yellow fever vaccine. CDR3 loop: CASSPNRGTEAFF. The DNA of the CDR3 is TGTGCCAGCAGTCCCAACAGGGGCACTGAAGCTTTCTTT.